This T cell receptor beta chain was documented in a study of T cell clones after liver transplantation. Study information: Samples came from ITN030ST, which attempted immunosuppression withdrawal within 2 years of liver transplantation.

TCRdb keeps only in-frame clones here, not all; method: immunoSEQ multiplex PCR. The sample carries fewer than 20,000 clones, 80% to 90% recorded once. The CDR3 runs 15 residues. V shed 5 bases, J shed 4 bases, and the junction held 6 bases outside the gene matches. Germline CDR1 MGHRA, CDR2 YSYEKL. The rearrangement uses TRBV4-1 and TRBJ2-3; 10 bases are a match to TRBD2. The receptor was isolated from a human donor who received a liver transplant. The material was CD8+ T cells from blood, obtained before liver transplant. The CDR3 spells CASSTRLAGADTQYF. For the CDR3, the DNA is TGCGCCAGCAGCACCCGACTAGCGGGCGCAGATACGCAGTATTTT.